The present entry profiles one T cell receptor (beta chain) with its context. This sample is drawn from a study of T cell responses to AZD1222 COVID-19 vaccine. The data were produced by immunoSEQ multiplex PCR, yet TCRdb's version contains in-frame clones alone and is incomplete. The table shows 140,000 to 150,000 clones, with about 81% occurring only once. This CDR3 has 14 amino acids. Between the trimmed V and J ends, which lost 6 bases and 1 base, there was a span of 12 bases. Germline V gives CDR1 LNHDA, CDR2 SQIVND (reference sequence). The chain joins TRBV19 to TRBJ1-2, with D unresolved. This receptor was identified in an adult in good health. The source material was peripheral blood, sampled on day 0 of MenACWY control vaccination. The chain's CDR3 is CASRFRELNYGYTF. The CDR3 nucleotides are TGTGCCAGTAGATTCCGGGAACTTAACTATGGCTACACCTTC.